This record concerns one T cell receptor beta chain sequence. It lacks a known antigen. No qualities accompany the bases; no much larger clone lies one base away. The data derive from a study of PD-1 blockade in mismatch repair-deficient tumors listed by TCRdb under 2017. Background for the entire study: Between late 2013 and 2016, the trial enrolled 86 consecutive patients with approximately 12 types of mismatch repair-deficient cancer, all of whom had received prior treatment and were progressing. Deep sequencing of TCR CDR3 regions was used to track tumor-associated T cell clones in peripheral blood of patients responding to PD-1 blockade.

For every enrolled patient, mismatch repair deficiency was confirmed by either polymerase chain reaction or immunohistochemistry. TCR sequencing was carried out for three patients who responded to pembrolizumab therapy. In the phase II trial, pembrolizumab PD-1 blockade was tested prospectively in advanced mismatch repair-deficient cancers, no matter which tissue of origin the cancers came from. Peripheral blood T cell samples were collected serially, before PD-1 blockade began and at several time points afterward. The timing of each blood sample was reported as weeks after the first dose of pembrolizumab. Results the study describes overall, beyond this receptor: Tumor-resident clones, often undetectable in blood before treatment, expanded rapidly after pembrolizumab and then contracted, generally before radiologic responses.

The CDR3 spans 14 residues, from the cysteine through the phenylalanine. The DNA shown is the 42-base CDR3, in frame from base 1. The germline V gene (reference sequence) gives CDR1 as SGHNT and CDR2 as YYREEE. The germline V end is reduced by 1 base and the J end by 7 bases; junction bases left unmatched: 8. The library came from the immunoSEQ multiplex PCR assay. This immuneACCESS table, as held by TCRdb, lists in-frame sequences with V and J called but not all clones. Of the missing ones, under half trace to an unresolved V gene in checked studies; the others have no known cause. A total of about 130,000 clones appear in this sample, about nine tenths of them only once. Of the sample, 12% is held by the ten largest clones.

This clonotype was obtained from an adult with mismatch repair-deficient cancer. Recombination linked TRBV5-4 to TRBJ2-7, with 7 junctional bases fitting TRBD1. The specimen comprised peripheral blood, sampled approximately 72 weeks after starting pembrolizumab. CDR3 region: CASSLRQGLGEQYF. Read as DNA, the sequence is TGTGCCAGCAGCTTGAGACAGGGCCTGGGGGAGCAGTACTTC.